The 23 T cell receptor beta chains presented below share a single source sample, sequenced in a study of Ad26.COV2.S vaccination and SARS-CoV-2 variants. Clones were sequenced by immunoSEQ multiplex PCR, and TCRdb holds only the in-frame ones, with some missing. The sample lists fewer than 800,000 clones, 89% occurring once. Sample treatment: about 20 received Ad26.COV2.S at low or high dose, single or two shots; 5 received placebo; per-sample allocation not given. All samples were drawn on day 63, counting from the first vaccine or placebo injection. The specimen was peripheral blood, collected in a trial of Ad26.COV2.S vaccine versus placebo. All receptors come from a person aged 18-60 years who received the Ad26.COV2.S COVID-19 vaccine or a placebo.

This chain links TRBV5-5 with TRBJ1-4; TRBD1 is a possible D gene (5 bases). The CDR3 runs to 14 residues. V was clipped by 3 bases and J by 6 bases, with 12 bases between them. CDR1 and CDR2 from the germline V gene are SGHKS and YYEKEE (reference sequence). CDR3 amino acids: CASSWNGGDEKLFF. The CDR3 bases are TGTGCCAGCAGCTGGAATGGGGGAGATGAAAAACTGTTTTTT. The full variable domain, in which reference TRBV5-5 and TRBJ1-4 provide the parts outside the CDR3, is DAGVTQSPTHLIKTRGQQVTLRCSPISGHKSVSWYQQVLGQGPQFIFQYYEKEERGRGNFPDRFSARQFPNYSSELNVNALLLGDSALYLCASSWNGGDEKLFFGSGTQLSVL.

The chain employs TRBV6-5 and TRBJ1-3, with D maybe TRBD1 (5 bases). Germline loops: CDR1 MNHEY, CDR2 SVGAGI. The CDR3 runs to 16 residues. The V and J ends lost 4 bases and 4 bases respectively, with 17 bases between them. In DNA, the CDR3 is TGTGCCAGCAGTTTAGGAGGGGAAAGAGCCGGAAACACCATATATTTT. Residues: CASSLGGERAGNTIYF.

This clone was found once. V is TRBV7-9 and J is TRBJ1-5; 7 positions agree with TRBD1. The CDR3 has 15 residues. V was clipped by 4 bases and J by 3 bases; unmatched bases: 6. Per germline, CDR1 SEHNR and CDR2 FQNEAQ (reference sequence). CDR3 nucleotides: TGTGCCAGCAGCTCCTCCGGACAGGTCAATCAGCCCCAGCATTTT. Amino acid sequence: CASSSSGQVNQPQHF. Full variable domain (outside the CDR3, taken from reference TRBV7-9 and TRBJ1-5): DTGVSQNPRHKITKRGQNVTFRCDPISEHNRLYWYRQTLGQGPEFLTYFQNEAQLEKSRLLSDRFSAERPKGSFSTLEIQRTEQGDSAMYLCASSSSGQVNQPQHFGDGTRLSIL.

The chain uses TRBV11-2 and TRBJ1-1; D gene ambiguous. V was shortened by 1 base and J by 9 bases, with 9 bases between the two germline ends. From germline, CDR1 is SGHAT and CDR2 FQNNGV. The CDR3 is 12 residues long. CDR3 bases: TGTGCCAGCAGCTTAGTCGGCGTACAAGCTTTCTTT. Translation: CASSLVGVQAFF.

The rearrangement links TRBV5-1 to TRBJ2-5; D possibly corresponds to TRBD2 (8 bases). Per germline, CDR1 SGHRS and CDR2 YFSETQ. V lost 4 bases to trimming and J lost 5 bases, with 21 bases between them. The CDR3 contains 16 residues. The CDR3 reads CASSHNGQERGETQYF. The CDR3 nucleotides are TGCGCCAGCAGCCACAACGGACAGGAGCGGGGGGAGACCCAGTACTTC.

This chain links TRBV10-1 with TRBJ2-1; tentatively, D is TRBD2 (6 bases). In germline, CDR1 is WNHNN, CDR2 SYGVQD (reference sequence). V shed 3 bases and J shed 7 bases, with 13 bases lying between them. This CDR3 is built from 14 residues. CDR3 nucleotides: TGCGCCAGCAGTGATGGCGGGGCCAGGAATGAGCAGTTCTTC. It encodes CASSDGGARNEQFF.

This clone was observed once. The genes are TRBV20-1 and TRBJ2-1; the match to TRBD1 covers 7 bases. The germline V gene has CDR1 DFQATT and CDR2 SNEGSKA (reference sequence). V was clipped by 0 bases and J by 10 bases; unmatched bases: 0. The CDR3 sequence is 11 residues long. Here the CDR3 DNA reads TGCAGTGCTAGAGACAGGGGGGAGCAGTTCTTC. Its translation: CSARDRGEQFF.

CDR3: CASSLVGTALNTEAFF. As DNA, the CDR3 is TGTGCCAGCAGCTTGGTCGGGACAGCTTTGAACACTGAAGCTTTCTTT. This rearrangement joins TRBV5-8 to TRBJ1-1, with TRBD1 identical over 7 bases. J lost 0 bases, V lost 0 bases, and 5 bases had no gene match. The CDR3 is 16 residues long. The germline V gene has CDR1 SGHTS and CDR2 YDEGEE.

This clone was seen a single time. The gene calls are TRBV3-1 (or the pseudogene TRBV3-2) and TRBJ1-3; a possible D gene is TRBD1 (5 bases). Deletions cut 5 bases from V and 0 bases from J, with 11 bases between. CDR3 length: 15 amino acids. Germline V gene sequence: CDR1 LGHDT, CDR2 YNNKEL (reference sequence). The CDR3 is CASSERGTSGNTIYF. In DNA, the CDR3 is TGTGCCAGCAGCGAAAGGGGAACCTCTGGAAACACCATATATTTT.

The gene calls are TRBV30 and TRBJ2-3; D uncertain. Trimming left V 0 bases short and J 4 bases short, with 11 bases between. The CDR3 has 14 residues. Per the germline V gene, CDR1 is GTSNPN and CDR2 is SVGIG (reference sequence). The CDR3 is CAWSVLPYADTQYF. The CDR3 coding sequence is TGTGCCTGGAGTGTTCTCCCCTACGCAGATACGCAGTATTTT. The full variable domain, with the rest looked up from reference TRBV30 and TRBJ2-3, is SQTIHQWPATLVQPVGSPLSLECTVEGTSNPNLYWYRQAAGRGLQLLFYSVGIGQISSEVPQNLSASRPQDRQFILSSKKLLLSDSGFYLCAWSVLPYADTQYFGPGTRLTVL.

The chain is built from TRBV4-2 and TRBJ2-4; tentatively, D is TRBD2 (6 bases). Trimming removed 1 base at V and 6 bases at J, with 13 bases between. CDR3 length: 15 amino acids. Germline assignment: CDR1 LGHNA and CDR2 YNFKEQ. The CDR3 DNA follows: TGTGCCAGCAGCCAAGTCGGGGGTGGGCTAAACATTCAGTACTTC. This sequence encodes CASSQVGGGLNIQYF.

The chain is built from TRBV5-4 and TRBJ1-5; 7 positions agree with TRBD1. This CDR3 contains 16 residues. With V trimmed by 4 bases and J by 7 bases, 14 bases remained unmatched. Germline V CDR1 and CDR2: SGHNT, YYREEE (reference sequence). The CDR3 loop reads CASSVSDRDSRQPQHF. CDR3 nucleotide sequence: TGTGCCAGCAGCGTCTCCGACCGGGACAGCCGGCAGCCCCAGCATTTT.

The CDR3 protein is CASSSQGGRGEQYF. The CDR3 coding sequence is TGTGCCAGCAGCTCCCAAGGGGGTAGGGGCGAGCAGTACTTC. The chain couples TRBV7-6 to TRBJ2-7; a possible D gene is TRBD1 (6 bases). V was trimmed by 4 bases and J by 6 bases, leaving 16 bases between them. Germline-derived CDR1 and CDR2 are SGHVS and FNYEAQ. The CDR3 covers 14 residues.

J is TRBJ1-1 and V is TRBV19; D call uncertain. V lost 0 bases to trimming and J lost 3 bases, with 11 bases between them. Germline loops: CDR1 LNHDA, CDR2 SQIVND (reference sequence). This CDR3 spans 15 amino acids. This chain's CDR3 is CASSIDPGMDTEAFF. Written as DNA, the CDR3 is TGTGCCAGTAGTATAGATCCGGGGATGGACACTGAAGCTTTCTTT.

The chain links TRBV7-2 to TRBJ1-2; possibly TRBD1 for D (5 bases). V was trimmed by 3 bases and J by 5 bases, leaving 10 bases between them. This CDR3 has 13 amino acids. In germline, CDR1 is SGHTA, CDR2 FQGNSA. This chain's CDR3 is CASSFLGTYGYTF. Here the CDR3 DNA reads TGTGCCAGCAGCTTTTTAGGGACTTATGGCTACACCTTC.

This clone has just one count. This chain joins TRBV7-2 and TRBJ1-3; D call uncertain. The CDR3 consists of 16 residues. The V and J ends lost 1 base and 0 bases respectively, with 10 bases between them. Germline V lookup: CDR1 SGHTA, CDR2 FQGNSA. DNA of the CDR3: TGTGCCAGCAGCTTAGAGGGAGTACCCTCTGGAAACACCATATATTTT. Its protein is CASSLEGVPSGNTIYF.

The chain combines TRBV5-1 with TRBJ2-5; D not certain. Germline V lookup: CDR1 SGHRS, CDR2 YFSETQ. CDR3 size: 14 residues. The V gene lost 0 bases and the J gene lost 4 bases, with 10 bases spanning the gap. The CDR3 loop reads CASSLEGLRETQYF. CDR3 bases: TGCGCCAGCAGCTTGGAGGGTTTGAGAGAGACCCAGTACTTC.

The DNA of the CDR3 is TGTGCCAGTAGTATCGTCGGCCAGCCACAAGAGACCCAGTACTTC. This codes for CASSIVGQPQETQYF. The chain combines TRBV19 with TRBJ2-5, with unresolved D. Trimming removed 3 bases at V and 2 bases at J, with 13 bases between. The CDR3 has 15 residues. CDR1 is LNHDA, CDR2 SQIVND, per germline (reference sequence).

V usage is TRBV7-9 and J usage is TRBJ1-3, with D possibly matching TRBD1 (6 bases). Looked up from germline, CDR1 is SEHNR and CDR2 is FQNEAQ (reference sequence). V lost 5 bases, J lost 7 bases, and 15 bases lay in between. This CDR3 is built from 14 residues. CDR3 protein: CASSQDRPGNTIYF. The CDR3 DNA reads as TGTGCCAGCAGCCAGGACAGACCCGGGAACACCATATATTTT.

A remark on this clone: The same CDR3 arises from other DNA sequences in this sample as well. V and J are TRBV27 and TRBJ2-5, with D possibly being TRBD2 (6 bases). V was pared by 8 bases and J by 2 bases, with 12 bases between. The germline V gene has CDR1 MNHEY and CDR2 SMNVEV (reference sequence). The CDR3 is 13 amino acids. This CDR3 reads CASGLGGQETQYF. In DNA form, the CDR3 reads TGTGCCAGCGGACTTGGAGGGCAAGAGACCCAGTACTTC.

The gene calls are TRBV5-1 and TRBJ2-1; a possible D gene is TRBD1 (6 bases). Germline CDR1 reads SGHRS; CDR2 reads YFSETQ. V shed 3 bases and J shed 3 bases, with 22 bases lying between them. The CDR3 has 18 residues. CDR3 loop: CASSSRTARGIGYNEQFF. DNA of the CDR3: TGCGCCAGCAGCTCTAGAACTGCCAGGGGTATAGGCTACAATGAGCAGTTCTTC.

This sequence joins TRBV5-1 and TRBJ1-1; the D gene is possibly TRBD1 (6 bases). Trimming shortened V by 4 bases and J by 7 bases, and 14 bases separated the two germline ends. This CDR3 contains 13 residues. Germline V lookup: CDR1 SGHRS, CDR2 YFSETQ. The CDR3 nucleotides are TGCGCCAGCAGCCCACAGGGAGTAAGTGAAGCTTTCTTT. It encodes CASSPQGVSEAFF.

The chain uses TRBV20-1 and TRBJ1-2; D may be TRBD1 (6 bases). The CDR3 is made up of 14 amino acids. Trimming took 3 bases from V and 2 from J, leaving 13 bases between them. In germline, CDR1 is DFQATT, CDR2 SNEGSKA (reference sequence). Written as DNA, the CDR3 is TGCAGTGCTAGTTCCGGGGGGGCGAACTATGGCTACACCTTC. This sequence encodes CSASSGGANYGYTF.